This T cell receptor (beta chain) originates from a study of beta chain features in type 1 diabetes. This clone showed up just a few times. Its antigen is unknown. The whole isolated RNA underwent reverse transcription, so sequencing captured expressed TCRB transcripts. Clones were sequenced by immunoSEQ multiplex PCR, and TCRdb holds only the in-frame ones, with some missing. The sample lists around 430,000 clones, 30% seen once, with around 0.065% in the top ten. The V gene's germline CDR1 is SGDLS and CDR2 YYNGEE. CDR3 length equals 15 residues. V trimming: 3 bases; J trimming: 5 bases; junction bases outside the gene matches: 10. Findings and caveats of the study: Whether TCRB rearrangement is influenced by HLA type was left unresolved in this analysis. Since sequencing was performed on cDNA, cells with high TCR expression could be over-represented.

The chain combines TRBV9 with TRBJ1-1; 7 bases line up with TRBD1. The sample was naive CD4+ T cells from blood. This clonotype was obtained from a man in his late teens or twenties in good health. This CDR3 is CASSEMTGPLTEAFF. The CDR3 DNA sequence: TGTGCCAGCAGCGAGATGACAGGGCCTTTGACTGAAGCTTTCTTT.